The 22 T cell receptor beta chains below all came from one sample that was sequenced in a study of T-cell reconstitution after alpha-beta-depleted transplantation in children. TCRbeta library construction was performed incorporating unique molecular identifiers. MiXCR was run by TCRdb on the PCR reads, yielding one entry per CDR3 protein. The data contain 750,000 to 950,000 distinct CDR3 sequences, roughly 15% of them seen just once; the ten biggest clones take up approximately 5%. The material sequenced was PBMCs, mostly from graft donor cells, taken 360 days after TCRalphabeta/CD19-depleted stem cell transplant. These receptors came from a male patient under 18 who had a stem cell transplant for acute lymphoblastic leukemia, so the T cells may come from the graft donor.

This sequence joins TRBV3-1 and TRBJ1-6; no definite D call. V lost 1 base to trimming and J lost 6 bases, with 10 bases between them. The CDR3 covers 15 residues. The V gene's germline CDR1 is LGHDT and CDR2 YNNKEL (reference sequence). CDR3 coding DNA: TGTGCCAGCAGCCAAGGAAGGGTCCTTAATTCACCCCTCCACTTT. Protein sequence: CASSQGRVLNSPLHF.

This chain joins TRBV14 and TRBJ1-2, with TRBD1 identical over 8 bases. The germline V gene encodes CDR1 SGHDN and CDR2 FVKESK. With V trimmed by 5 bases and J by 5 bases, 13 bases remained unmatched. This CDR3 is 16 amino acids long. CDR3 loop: CASSGISGQAKYGYTF. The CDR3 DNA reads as TGTGCCAGCAGCGGAATTTCGGGACAGGCCAAGTATGGCTACACCTTC. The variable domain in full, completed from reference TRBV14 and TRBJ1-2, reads EAGVTQFPSHSVIEKGQTVTLRCDPISGHDNLYWYRRVMGKEIKFLLHFVKESKQDESGMPNNRFLAERTGGTYSTLKVQPAELEDSGVYFCASSGISGQAKYGYTFGSGTRLTVV.

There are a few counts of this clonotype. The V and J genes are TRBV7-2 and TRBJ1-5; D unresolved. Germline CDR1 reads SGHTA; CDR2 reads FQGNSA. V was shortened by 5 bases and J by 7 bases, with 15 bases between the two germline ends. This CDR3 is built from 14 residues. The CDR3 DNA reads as TGTGCCAGCAGCCAAACCCCCTACATACAGCCCCAGCATTTT. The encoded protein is CASSQTPYIQPQHF.

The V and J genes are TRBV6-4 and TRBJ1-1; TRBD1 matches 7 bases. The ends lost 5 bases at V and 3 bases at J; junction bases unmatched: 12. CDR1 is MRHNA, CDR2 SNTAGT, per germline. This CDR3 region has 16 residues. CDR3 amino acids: CASSPSRTGTDTEAFF. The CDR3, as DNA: TGTGCCAGCAGTCCCAGCCGCACCGGGACAGACACTGAAGCTTTCTTT.

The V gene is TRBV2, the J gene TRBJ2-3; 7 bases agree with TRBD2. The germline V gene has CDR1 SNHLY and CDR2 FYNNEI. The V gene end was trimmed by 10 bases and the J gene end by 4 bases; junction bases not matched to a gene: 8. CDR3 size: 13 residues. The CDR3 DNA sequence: TGTGCCACCTTTTGGCGGGAGCCAGATACGCAGTATTTT. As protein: CATFWREPDTQYF.

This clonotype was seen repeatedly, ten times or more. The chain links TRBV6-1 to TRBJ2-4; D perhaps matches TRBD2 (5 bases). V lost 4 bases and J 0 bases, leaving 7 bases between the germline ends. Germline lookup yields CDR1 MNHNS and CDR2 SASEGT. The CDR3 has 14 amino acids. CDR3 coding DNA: TGTGCCAGCAGTGGAGGACTAGCCAAAAACATTCAGTACTTC. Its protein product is CASSGGLAKNIQYF.

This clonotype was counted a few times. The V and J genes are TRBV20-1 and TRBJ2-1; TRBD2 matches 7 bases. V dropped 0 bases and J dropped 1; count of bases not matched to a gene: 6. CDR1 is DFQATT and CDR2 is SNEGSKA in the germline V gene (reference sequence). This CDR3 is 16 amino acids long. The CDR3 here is CSAREAGDGSYNEQFF. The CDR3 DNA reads TGCAGTGCTAGAGAGGCGGGAGACGGGTCCTACAATGAGCAGTTCTTC.

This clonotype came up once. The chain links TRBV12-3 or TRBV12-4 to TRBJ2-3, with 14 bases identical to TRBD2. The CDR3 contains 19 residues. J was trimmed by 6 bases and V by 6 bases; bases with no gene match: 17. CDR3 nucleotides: TGTGCCAGCAGACCGAATCCGGGACTAGCGGGAGAAGGTGTGGATACGCAGTATTTT. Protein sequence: CASRPNPGLAGEGVDTQYF.

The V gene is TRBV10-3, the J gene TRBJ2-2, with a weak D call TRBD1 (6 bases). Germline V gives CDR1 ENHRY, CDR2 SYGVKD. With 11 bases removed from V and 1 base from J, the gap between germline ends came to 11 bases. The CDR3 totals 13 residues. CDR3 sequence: CAGGQLNTGELFF. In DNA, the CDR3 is TGTGCCGGGGGACAACTGAACACCGGGGAGCTGTTTTTT.

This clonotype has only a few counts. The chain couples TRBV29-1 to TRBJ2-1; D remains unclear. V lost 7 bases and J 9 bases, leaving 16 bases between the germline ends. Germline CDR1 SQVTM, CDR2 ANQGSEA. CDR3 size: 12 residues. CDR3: CSESLSPREQFF. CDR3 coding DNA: TGCAGCGAGTCCTTAAGTCCCCGTGAGCAGTTCTTC.

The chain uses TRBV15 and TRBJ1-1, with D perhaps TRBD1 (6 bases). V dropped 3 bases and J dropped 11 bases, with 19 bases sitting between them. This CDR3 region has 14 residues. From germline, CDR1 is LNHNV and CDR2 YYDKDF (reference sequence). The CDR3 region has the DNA TGTGCCACCAGCAGGCGAAGGGGGGAGGGAATGGCTTTCTTT. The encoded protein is CATSRRRGEGMAFF.

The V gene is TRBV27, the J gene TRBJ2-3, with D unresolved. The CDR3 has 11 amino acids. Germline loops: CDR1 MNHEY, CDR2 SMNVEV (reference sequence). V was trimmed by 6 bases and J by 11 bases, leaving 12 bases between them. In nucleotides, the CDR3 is TGTGCCAGCAGATCCCTTCTGGGGCAGTATTTT. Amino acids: CASRSLLGQYF.

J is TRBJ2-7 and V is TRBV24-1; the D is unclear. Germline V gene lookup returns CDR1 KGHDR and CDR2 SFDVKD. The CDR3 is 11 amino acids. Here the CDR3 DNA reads TGTGCACCTCCGTGCTCCTACGAGCAGTACTTC. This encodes CAPPCSYEQYF.

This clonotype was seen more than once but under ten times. CDR3 DNA sequence: TGTGCCAGCAGCCACCAAGGACTAGCGTACGAGCAGTACTTC. Translating it yields CASSHQGLAYEQYF. The chain couples TRBV3-1 to TRBJ2-7; 9 bases align to TRBD2. V gave up 3 bases and J gave up 4 bases; unmatched junction bases: 4. The germline V gene encodes CDR1 LGHDT and CDR2 YNNKEL (reference sequence). This CDR3 spans 14 amino acids.

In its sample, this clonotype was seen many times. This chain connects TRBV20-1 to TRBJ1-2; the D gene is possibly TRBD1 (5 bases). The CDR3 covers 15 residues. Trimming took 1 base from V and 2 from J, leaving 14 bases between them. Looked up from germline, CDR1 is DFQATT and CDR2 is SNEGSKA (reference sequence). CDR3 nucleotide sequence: TGCAGTGCTAGAGCTGATCAGGGAGTCAACTATGGCTACACCTTC. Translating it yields CSARADQGVNYGYTF.

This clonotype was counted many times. This chain's CDR3 is CASSLLSGANVLTF. The CDR3 nucleotides are TGCGCCAGCAGCTTGTTGTCTGGGGCCAACGTCCTGACTTTC. The chain joins TRBV5-1 to TRBJ2-6, with no clear D. There are 14 residues in the CDR3. Germline V gene lookup returns CDR1 SGHRS and CDR2 YFSETQ. V lost 1 base, J lost 1 base, and 3 bases lay in between.

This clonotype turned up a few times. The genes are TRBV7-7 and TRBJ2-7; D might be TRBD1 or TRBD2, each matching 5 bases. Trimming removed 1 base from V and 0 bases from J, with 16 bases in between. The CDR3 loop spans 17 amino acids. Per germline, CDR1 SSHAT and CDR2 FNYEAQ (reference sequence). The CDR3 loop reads CASSLGSGTVSSYEQYF. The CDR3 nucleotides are TGTGCCAGCAGCTTAGGATCTGGGACCGTAAGCTCCTACGAGCAGTACTTC.

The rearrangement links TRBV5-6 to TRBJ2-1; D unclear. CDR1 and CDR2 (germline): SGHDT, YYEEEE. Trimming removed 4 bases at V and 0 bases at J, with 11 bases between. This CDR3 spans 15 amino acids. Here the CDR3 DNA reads TGTGCCAGCAGCCCTCTGGCTCACTCCTACAATGAGCAGTTCTTC. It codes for CASSPLAHSYNEQFF.

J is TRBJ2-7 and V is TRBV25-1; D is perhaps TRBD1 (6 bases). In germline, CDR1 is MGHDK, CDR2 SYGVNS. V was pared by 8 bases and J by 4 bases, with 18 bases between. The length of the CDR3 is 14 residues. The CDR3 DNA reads TGTGCCAGCGCTCGGAGACAGGACTTTTACGAGCAGTACTTC. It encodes CASARRQDFYEQYF.

CDR3 nucleotides: TGTGCCAGCAGTTACGAGGCTACCTACGAGCAGTACTTC. This gives the protein CASSYEATYEQYF. The chain recombines TRBV6-5 with TRBJ2-7; D ambiguous. Trimming shortened V by 2 bases and J by 2 bases, and 7 bases separated the two germline ends. The CDR3 length is 13 residues. The germline V gene encodes CDR1 MNHEY and CDR2 SVGAGI.

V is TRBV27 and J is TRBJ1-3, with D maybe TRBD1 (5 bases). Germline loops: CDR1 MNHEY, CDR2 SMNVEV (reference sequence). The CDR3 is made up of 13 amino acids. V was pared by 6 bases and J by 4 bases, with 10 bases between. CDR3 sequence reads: CASRRWDGNTIYF. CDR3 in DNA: TGTGCCAGCAGACGATGGGACGGAAACACCATATATTTT.

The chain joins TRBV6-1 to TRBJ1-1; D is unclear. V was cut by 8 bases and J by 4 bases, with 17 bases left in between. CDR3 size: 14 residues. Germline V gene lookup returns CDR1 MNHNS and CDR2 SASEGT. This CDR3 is CASFFTAPVTEAFF. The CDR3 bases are TGTGCCAGCTTCTTCACTGCCCCAGTCACTGAAGCTTTCTTT.